The TCR beta chain described here comes from a study of blood T cells in healthy people across ages. PCR was performed a second time for 7 to 11 cycles using a sample-barcoded 5' primer and a J-beta primer mix. Every single cDNA molecule received a tag from a template-switch adaptor with 12 random nucleotides. MiXCR, run by TCRdb on the 5' RACE reads, gives a single entry per CDR3 protein. The repertoire holds about 580,000 distinct CDR3 sequences, with around 48% as singletons. No fewer than 7 million PBMCs went into each sample. RNA extraction gave at least 6 micrograms of total RNA per sample. The sequence was obtained from a man older than 75 in good health. What was sequenced was blood.

CDR3 region: CASSLIIGGEQYF. In DNA form, the CDR3 reads TGCGCCAGCAGCTTAATAATCGGGGGCGAGCAGTACTTC. J is TRBJ2-7 and V is TRBV5-1; possible D gene TRBD2, 6 bases. The CDR3 is made up of 13 amino acids. CDR1 and CDR2 (germline): SGHRS, YFSETQ. V was cut by 2 bases and J by 6 bases, with 12 bases left in between.